This record concerns one TCR beta chain sequence. This record comes from a study of CD8 T cells in Susac syndrome. Sequencing of TCR beta was performed on blood CD8+ T cells and on blood CD4+ T cells. The TEMRA cells underwent FACS enrichment, while the CD8+ and CD4+ T cells underwent negative isolation. RNA totalling about 0.45 to 1 ug underwent reverse transcription with random hexamers. Multiplex PCR with immunoSEQ amplified the TCR beta CDR3 across 54 Vbeta and 13 Jbeta. Using its own MiXCR run on the immunoSEQ multiplex PCR reads, TCRdb lists one record per CDR3 protein. The sample yields around 200,000 distinct CDR3 sequences, roughly 92% seen once. The CDR3 has 15 amino acids. The V and J ends lost 0 bases and 1 base respectively, with 9 bases between them. Germline lookup yields CDR1 LGHNA and CDR2 YSLEER.

Sequencing used CD8+ T cells from PBMCs. The clonotype originates from a human donor with multiple sclerosis. The rearrangement joins TRBV4-3 to TRBJ1-2; D call uncertain. The CDR3 region has the DNA TGCGCCAGCAGCCAAGACCGCAGTCTTAACTATGGCTACACCTTC. Translation: CASSQDRSLNYGYTF.